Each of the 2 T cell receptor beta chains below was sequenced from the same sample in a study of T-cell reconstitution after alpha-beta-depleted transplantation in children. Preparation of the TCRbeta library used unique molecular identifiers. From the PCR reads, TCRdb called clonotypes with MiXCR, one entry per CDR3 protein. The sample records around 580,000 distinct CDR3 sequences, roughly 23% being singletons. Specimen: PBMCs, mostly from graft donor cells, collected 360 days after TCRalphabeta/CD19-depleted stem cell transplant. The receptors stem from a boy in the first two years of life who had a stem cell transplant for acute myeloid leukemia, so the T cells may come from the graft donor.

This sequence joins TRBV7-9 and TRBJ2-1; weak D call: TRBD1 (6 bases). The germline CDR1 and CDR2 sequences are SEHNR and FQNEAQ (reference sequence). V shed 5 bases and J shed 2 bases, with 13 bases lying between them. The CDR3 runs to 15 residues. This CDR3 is CASSHGQGPYNEQFF. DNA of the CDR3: TGTGCCAGCAGCCACGGTCAGGGGCCCTACAATGAGCAGTTCTTC.

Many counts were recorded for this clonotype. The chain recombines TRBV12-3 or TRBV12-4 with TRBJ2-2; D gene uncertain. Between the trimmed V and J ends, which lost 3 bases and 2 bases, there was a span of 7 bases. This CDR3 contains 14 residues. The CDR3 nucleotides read TGTGCCAGCAGTTTCGGCCTTAACACCGGGGAGCTGTTTTTT. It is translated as CASSFGLNTGELFF.